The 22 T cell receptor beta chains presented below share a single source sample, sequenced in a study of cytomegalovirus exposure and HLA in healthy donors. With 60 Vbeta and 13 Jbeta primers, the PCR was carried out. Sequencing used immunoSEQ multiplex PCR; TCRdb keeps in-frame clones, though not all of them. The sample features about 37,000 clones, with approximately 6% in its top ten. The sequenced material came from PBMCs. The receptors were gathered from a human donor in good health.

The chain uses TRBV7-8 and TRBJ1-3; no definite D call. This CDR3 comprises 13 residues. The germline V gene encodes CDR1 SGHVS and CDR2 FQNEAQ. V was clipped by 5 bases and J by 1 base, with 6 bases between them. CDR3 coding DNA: TGTGCCAGCAGCGCAGGATCTGGAAACACCATATATTTT. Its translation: CASSAGSGNTIYF.

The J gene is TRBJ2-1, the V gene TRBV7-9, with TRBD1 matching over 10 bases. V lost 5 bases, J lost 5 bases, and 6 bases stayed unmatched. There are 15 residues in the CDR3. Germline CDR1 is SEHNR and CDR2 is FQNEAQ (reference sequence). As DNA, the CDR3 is TGTGCCAGCAGCCTCTGGGGACAGGGGAACAATGAGCAGTTCTTC. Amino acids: CASSLWGQGNNEQFF.

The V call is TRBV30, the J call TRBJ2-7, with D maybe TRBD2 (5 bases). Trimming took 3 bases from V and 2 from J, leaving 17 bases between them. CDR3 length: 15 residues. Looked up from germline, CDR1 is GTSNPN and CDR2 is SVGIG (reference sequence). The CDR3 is CAWRRGGKGAYEQYF. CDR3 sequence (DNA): TGTGCCTGGAGGAGAGGAGGAAAGGGCGCCTACGAGCAGTACTTC.

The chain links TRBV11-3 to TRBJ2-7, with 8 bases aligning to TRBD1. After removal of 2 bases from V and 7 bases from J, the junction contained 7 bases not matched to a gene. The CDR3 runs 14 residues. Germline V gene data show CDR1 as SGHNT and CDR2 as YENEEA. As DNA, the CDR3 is TGTGCCAGCAGCTTACTATGGACAGGGAGGGAGCAGTACTTC. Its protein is CASSLLWTGREQYF. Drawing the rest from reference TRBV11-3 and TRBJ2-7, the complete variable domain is EAGVVQSPRYKIIEKKQPVAFWCNPISGHNTLYWYLQNLGQGPELLIRYENEEAVDDSQLPKDRFSAERLKGVDSTLKIQPAELGDSAVYLCASSLLWTGREQYFGPGTRLTVT.

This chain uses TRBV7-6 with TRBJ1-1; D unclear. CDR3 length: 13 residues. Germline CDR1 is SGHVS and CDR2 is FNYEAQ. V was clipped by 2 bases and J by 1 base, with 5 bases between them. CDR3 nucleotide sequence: TGTGCCAGCAGCTTATTCGGGAACACTGAAGCTTTCTTT. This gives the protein CASSLFGNTEAFF. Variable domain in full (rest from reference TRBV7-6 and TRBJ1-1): GAGVSQSPRYKVTKRGQDVALRCDPISGHVSLYWYRQALGQGPEFLTYFNYEAQQDKSGLPNDRFSAERPEGSISTLTIQRTEQRDSAMYRCASSLFGNTEAFFGQGTRLTVV.

CDR3 sequence (DNA): TGTGCCAGCAGTTACATAGGGACATATAGCAATCAGCCCCAGCATTTT. Protein: CASSYIGTYSNQPQHF. This chain joins TRBV6-6 and TRBJ1-5; possible D gene TRBD1, 6 bases. This CDR3 spans 16 amino acids. Germline V lookup: CDR1 MNHNY, CDR2 SVGAGI (reference sequence). V was shortened by 2 bases and J by 0 bases, with 11 bases between the two germline ends.

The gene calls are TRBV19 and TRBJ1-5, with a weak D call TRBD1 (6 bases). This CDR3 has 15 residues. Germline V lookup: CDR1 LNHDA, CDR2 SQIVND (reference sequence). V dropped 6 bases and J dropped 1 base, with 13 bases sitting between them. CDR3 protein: CASRTRTESNQPQHF. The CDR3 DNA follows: TGTGCCAGTAGAACAAGGACAGAGAGCAATCAGCCCCAGCATTTT.

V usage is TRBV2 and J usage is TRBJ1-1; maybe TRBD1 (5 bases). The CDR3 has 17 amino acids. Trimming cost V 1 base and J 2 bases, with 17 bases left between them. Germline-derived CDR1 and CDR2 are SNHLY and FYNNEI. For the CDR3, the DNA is TGTGCCAGCAGTGAAGGTGGGGCAGGGCTGATTAACACTGAAGCTTTCTTT. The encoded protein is CASSEGGAGLINTEAFF.

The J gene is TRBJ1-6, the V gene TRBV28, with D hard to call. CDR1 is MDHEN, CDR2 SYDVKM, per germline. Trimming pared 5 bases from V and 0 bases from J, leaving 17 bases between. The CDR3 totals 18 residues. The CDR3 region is CASSPRGVLSSYNSPLHF. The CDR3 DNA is TGTGCCAGCAGTCCGCGGGGTGTTTTGAGCTCCTATAATTCACCCCTCCACTTT.

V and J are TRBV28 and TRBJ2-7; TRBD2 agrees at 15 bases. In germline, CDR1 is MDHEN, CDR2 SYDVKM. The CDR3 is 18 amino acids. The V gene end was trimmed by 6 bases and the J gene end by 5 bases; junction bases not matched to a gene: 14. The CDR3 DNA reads TGTGCCAGCAGGCCAGGACTAGCGGGGGGGACCCTGAGCGACGAGCAGTACTTC. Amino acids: CASRPGLAGGTLSDEQYF.

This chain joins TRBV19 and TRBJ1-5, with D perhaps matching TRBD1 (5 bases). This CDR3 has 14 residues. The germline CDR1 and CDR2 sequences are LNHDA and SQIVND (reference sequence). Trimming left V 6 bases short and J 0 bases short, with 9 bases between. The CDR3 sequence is CASRTQASNQPQHF. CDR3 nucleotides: TGTGCCAGTAGAACACAGGCTAGCAATCAGCCCCAGCATTTT. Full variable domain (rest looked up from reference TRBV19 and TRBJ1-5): DGGITQSPKYLFRKEGQNVTLSCEQNLNHDAMYWYRQDPGQGLRLIYYSQIVNDFQKGDIAEGYSVSREKKESFPLTVTSAQKNPTAFYLCASRTQASNQPQHFGDGTRLSIL.

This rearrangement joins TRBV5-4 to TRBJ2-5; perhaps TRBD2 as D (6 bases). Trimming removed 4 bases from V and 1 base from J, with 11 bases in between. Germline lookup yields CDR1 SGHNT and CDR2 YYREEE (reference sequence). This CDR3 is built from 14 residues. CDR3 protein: CASSPSDIQETQYF. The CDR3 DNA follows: TGTGCCAGCAGCCCTAGCGACATCCAAGAGACCCAGTACTTC.

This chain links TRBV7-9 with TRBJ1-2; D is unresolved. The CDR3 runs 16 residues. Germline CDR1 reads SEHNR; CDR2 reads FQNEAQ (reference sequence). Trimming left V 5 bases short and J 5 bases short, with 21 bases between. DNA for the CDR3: TGTGCCAGCAGCCCCCCGAGGGAATGGGGATGGTATGGCTACACCTTC. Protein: CASSPPREWGWYGYTF. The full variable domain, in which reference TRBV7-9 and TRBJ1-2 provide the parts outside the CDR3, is DTGVSQNPRHKITKRGQNVTFRCDPISEHNRLYWYRQTLGQGPEFLTYFQNEAQLEKSRLLSDRFSAERPKGSFSTLEIQRTEQGDSAMYLCASSPPREWGWYGYTFGSGTRLTVV.

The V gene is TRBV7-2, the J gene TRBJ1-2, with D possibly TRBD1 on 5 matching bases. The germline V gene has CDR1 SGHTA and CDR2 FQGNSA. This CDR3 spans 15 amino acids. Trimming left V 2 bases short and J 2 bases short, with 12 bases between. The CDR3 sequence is CASSLPRGGNYGYTF. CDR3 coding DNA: TGTGCCAGCAGCTTACCTAGGGGTGGGAACTATGGCTACACCTTC.

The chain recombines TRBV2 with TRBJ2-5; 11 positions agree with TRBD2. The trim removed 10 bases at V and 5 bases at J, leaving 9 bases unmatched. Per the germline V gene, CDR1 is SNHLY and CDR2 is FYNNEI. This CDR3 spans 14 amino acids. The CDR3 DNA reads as TGTGCCACCAACGTAGCGGGGGGGGCGGAGACCCAGTACTTC. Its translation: CATNVAGGAETQYF.

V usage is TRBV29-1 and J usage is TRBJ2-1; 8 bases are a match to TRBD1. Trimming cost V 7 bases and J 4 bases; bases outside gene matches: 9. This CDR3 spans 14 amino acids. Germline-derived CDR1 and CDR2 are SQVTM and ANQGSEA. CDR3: CSALGQGVYNEQFF. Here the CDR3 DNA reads TGCAGCGCTCTCGGACAGGGCGTTTACAATGAGCAGTTCTTC.

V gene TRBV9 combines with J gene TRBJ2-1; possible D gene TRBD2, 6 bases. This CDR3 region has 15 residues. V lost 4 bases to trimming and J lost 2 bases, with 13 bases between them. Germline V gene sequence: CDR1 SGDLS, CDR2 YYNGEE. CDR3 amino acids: CASSPQGGAYNEQFF. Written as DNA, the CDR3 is TGTGCCAGCAGCCCACAAGGCGGGGCCTACAATGAGCAGTTCTTC.

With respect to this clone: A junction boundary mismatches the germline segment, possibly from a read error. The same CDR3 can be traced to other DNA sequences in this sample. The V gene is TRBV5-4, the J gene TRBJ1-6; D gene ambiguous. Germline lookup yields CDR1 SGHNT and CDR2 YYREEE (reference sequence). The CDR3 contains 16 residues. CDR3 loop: CASSLDSSSYNSPLHF. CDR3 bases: TGTGCCAGCAGCTTGGACAGCAGCTCCTATAATTCACCCCTACACTTT.

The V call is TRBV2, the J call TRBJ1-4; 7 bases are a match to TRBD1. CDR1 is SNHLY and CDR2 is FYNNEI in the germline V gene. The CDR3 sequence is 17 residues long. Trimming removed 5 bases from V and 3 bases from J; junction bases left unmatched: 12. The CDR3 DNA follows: TGTGCCAGCAGTTGGGCCTCGGAGGGGGCGCCTAATGAAAAACTGTTTTTT. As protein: CASSWASEGAPNEKLFF. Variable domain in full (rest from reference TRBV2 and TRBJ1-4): EPEVTQTPSHQVTQMGQEVILRCVPISNHLYFYWYRQILGQKVEFLVSFYNNEISEKSEIFDDQFSVERPDGSNFTLKIRSTKLEDSAMYFCASSWASEGAPNEKLFFGSGTQLSVL.

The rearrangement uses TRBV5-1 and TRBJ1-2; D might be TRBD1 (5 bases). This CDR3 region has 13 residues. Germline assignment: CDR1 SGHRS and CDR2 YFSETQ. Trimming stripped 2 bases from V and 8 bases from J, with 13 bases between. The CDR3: CASSLQERVGYTF. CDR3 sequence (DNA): TGCGCCAGCAGCTTACAGGAGCGAGTGGGCTACACCTTC.

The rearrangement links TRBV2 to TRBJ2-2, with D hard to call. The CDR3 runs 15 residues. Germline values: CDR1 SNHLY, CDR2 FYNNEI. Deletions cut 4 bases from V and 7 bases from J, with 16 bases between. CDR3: CASSAAGSSYGELFF. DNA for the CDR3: TGTGCCAGCAGTGCGGCCGGGTCATCATACGGGGAGCTGTTTTTT.

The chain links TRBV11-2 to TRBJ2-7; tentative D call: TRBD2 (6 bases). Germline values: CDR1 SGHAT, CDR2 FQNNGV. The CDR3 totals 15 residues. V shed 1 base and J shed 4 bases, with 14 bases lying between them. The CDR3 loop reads CASSLVSGGNYEQYF. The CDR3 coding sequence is TGTGCCAGCAGCTTAGTGTCCGGAGGGAATTACGAGCAGTACTTC.